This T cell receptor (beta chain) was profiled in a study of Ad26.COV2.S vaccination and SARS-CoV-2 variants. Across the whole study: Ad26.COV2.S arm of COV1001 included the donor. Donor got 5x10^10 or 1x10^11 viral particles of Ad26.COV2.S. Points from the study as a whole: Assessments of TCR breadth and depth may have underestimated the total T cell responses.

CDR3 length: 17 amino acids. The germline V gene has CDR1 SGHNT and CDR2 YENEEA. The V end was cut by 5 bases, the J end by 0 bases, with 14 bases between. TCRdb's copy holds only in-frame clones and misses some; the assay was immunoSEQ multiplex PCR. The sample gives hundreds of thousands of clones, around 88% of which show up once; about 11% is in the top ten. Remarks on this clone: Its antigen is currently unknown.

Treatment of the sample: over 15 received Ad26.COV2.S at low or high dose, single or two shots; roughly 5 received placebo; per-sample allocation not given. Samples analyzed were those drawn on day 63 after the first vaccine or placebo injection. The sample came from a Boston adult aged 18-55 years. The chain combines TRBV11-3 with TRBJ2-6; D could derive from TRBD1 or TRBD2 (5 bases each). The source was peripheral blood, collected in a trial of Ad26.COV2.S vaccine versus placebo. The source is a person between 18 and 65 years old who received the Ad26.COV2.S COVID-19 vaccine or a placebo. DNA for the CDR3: TGTGCCAGCAGCCCCGGGACCGGGGACTCTGGGGCCAACGTCCTGACTTTC. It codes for CASSPGTGDSGANVLTF.